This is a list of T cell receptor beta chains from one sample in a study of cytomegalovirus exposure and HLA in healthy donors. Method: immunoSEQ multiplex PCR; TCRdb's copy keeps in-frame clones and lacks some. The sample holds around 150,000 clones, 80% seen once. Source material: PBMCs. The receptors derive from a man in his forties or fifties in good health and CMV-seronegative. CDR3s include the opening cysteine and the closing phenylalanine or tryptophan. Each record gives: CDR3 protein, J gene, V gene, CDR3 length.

CASRTPHRAMNTEAFF TRBJ1-1 TRBV7-9 16
CASSQERGQATNEKLFF TRBJ1-4 TRBV14 17
CASSSDRGSYNEQFF TRBJ2-1 TRBV7-2 15
CASSLGNSPLHF TRBJ1-6 TRBV28 12
CASSQEAGTIYNEQFF TRBJ2-1 TRBV4-1 16
CASSITPGNTEAFF TRBJ1-1 TRBV19 14
CASSDGQGYQPQHF TRBJ1-5 TRBV2 14
CASSGGDPRGYGYTF TRBJ1-2 TRBV2 15
CASTQTRSSYEQYF NA TRBV2 14
CASSFAGAYGYTF TRBJ1-2 TRBV19 13
CASSLGRFHYNSPLHF TRBJ1-6 TRBV7-2 16